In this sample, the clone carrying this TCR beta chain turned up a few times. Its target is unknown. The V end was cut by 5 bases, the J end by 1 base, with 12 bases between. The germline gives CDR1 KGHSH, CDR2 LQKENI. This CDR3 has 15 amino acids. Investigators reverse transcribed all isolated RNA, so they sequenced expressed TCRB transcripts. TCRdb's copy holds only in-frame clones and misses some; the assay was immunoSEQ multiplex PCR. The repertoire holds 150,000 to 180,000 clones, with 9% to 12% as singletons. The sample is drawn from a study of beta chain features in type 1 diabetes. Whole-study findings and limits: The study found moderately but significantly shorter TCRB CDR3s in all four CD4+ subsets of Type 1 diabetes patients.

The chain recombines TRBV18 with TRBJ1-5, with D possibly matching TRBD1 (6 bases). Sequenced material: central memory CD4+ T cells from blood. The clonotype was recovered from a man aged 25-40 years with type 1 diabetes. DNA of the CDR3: TGTGCCAGCTCAGAAGGCCAGGGGAGCAATCAGCCCCAGCATTTT. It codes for CASSEGQGSNQPQHF.